This paragraph covers one TCR beta chain sequence. Repertoires were generated with immunoSEQ multiplex PCR, while TCRdb's copy carries only in-frame clones and drops some. Of hundreds of thousands of clones in the sample, 95% to 96% were seen once. This specimen belongs to a study of shared clonotypes between healthy human individuals. CD45RO-negative cells were positively selected for CCR7, leaving out terminally differentiated effector memory CD45RA+ cells. Recent vaccinations or acute infections were absent in the healthy HIV-negative adult donors. Every donor was a Caucasian adult from Nashville, Tennessee. The CDR3 loop spans 16 amino acids. With 6 bases removed from V and 5 bases from J, the gap between germline ends came to 21 bases. Germline V CDR1 and CDR2: MNHEY, SMNVEV (reference sequence).

Sequenced: naive CD8+ T cells sorted from blood. The V gene is TRBV27, the J gene TRBJ2-3; perhaps TRBD1 as D (5 bases). The origin of this receptor is a woman aged 25 to 39 in good health. Written as DNA, the CDR3 is TGTGCCAGCAGATCCCAGGGTGCGTGGATAGGAGATACGCAGTATTTT. Its protein is CASRSQGAWIGDTQYF.